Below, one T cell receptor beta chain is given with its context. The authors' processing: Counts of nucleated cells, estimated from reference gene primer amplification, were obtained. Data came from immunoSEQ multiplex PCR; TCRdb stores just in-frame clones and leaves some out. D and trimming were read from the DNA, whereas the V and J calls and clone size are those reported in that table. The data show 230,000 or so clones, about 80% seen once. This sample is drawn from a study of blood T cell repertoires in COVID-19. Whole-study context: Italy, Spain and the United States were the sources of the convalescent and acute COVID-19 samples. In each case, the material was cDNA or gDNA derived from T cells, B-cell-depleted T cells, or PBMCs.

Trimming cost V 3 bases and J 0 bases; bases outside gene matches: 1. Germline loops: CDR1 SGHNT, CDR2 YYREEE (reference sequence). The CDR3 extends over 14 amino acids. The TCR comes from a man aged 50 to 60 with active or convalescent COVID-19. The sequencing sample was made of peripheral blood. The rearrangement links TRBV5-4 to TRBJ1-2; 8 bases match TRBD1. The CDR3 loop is CASSSGQANYGYTF. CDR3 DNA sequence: TGTGCCAGCAGCTCGGGACAGGCTAACTATGGCTACACCTTC.